The source of this T cell receptor beta chain is a study of shared clonotypes between healthy human individuals. Study observations and caveats: There were few donors, and this limited the genetic and exposure-history diversity represented.

Healthy HIV-negative adults with no recent acute infections or vaccinations were recruited as donors. Unsorted samples used tens of millions of PBMCs for genomic DNA. As concerns this clone: Its target is unknown. Other DNA sequences from this sample encode an identical CDR3 as well.

The deep-level immunoSEQ assay was used. Only in-frame clones appear in the TCRdb table, and some are missing; sequencing was by immunoSEQ multiplex PCR. The sample records under 600,000 clones, roughly 85% being singletons. J gave up 3 bases and V 0 bases, and 3 bases lay outside the gene matches. The CDR3 is made up of 15 amino acids. Germline CDR1 SGHRS, CDR2 YFSETQ. The clonotype originates from a middle-aged woman in good health. Some clones in this sample may be carry-over from other donors' samples. V is TRBV5-1 and J is TRBJ2-1, with TRBD2 identical over 7 bases. The sample taken for sequencing was PBMCs. The chain's CDR3 is CASSLVGGSYNEQFF. The CDR3 DNA reads TGCGCCAGCAGCTTGGTTGGCGGGAGCTACAATGAGCAGTTCTTC.